This T cell receptor beta chain came from a study of T cell changes during pregnancy in multiple sclerosis. The CDR3 has 15 residues. Germline CDR1 reads LNHNV; CDR2 reads YYDKDF (reference sequence). V was clipped by 0 bases and J by 4 bases; unmatched bases: 1. Using immunoSEQ multiplex PCR, the repertoire was profiled, and TCRdb retains in-frame clones only, with some absent. The sample holds around 100,000 clones, roughly 92% seen once. The chain is built from TRBV15 and TRBJ2-5; TRBD1 aligns across 11 bases. The origin of this receptor is a female donor with multiple sclerosis, enrolled in a pregnancy study. The material was peripheral blood, obtained in the third trimester of pregnancy. CDR3 nucleotide sequence: TGTGCCACCAGCAGAGAGGGACAGGGGGGAGAGACCCAGTACTTC. Encoded protein: CATSREGQGGETQYF.